Each of the 27 T cell receptor beta chains below was sequenced from the same sample in a study of T cells after yellow fever vaccination. MiXCR was run by TCRdb on the 5' RACE reads, yielding one entry per CDR3 protein. In the table there are about 85,000 distinct CDR3 sequences, roughly 15% of which are singletons. The sequences come from CD8+ T cells not binding an NS4B(214-222) dextramer, sorted from PBMCs, collected about 20 days after the first yellow fever vaccination. Source of these receptors: a man aged 18 to 30 who received the YFV17D yellow fever vaccine.

Only a few counts were recorded for this clonotype. The chain is built from TRBV29-1 and TRBJ1-1; TRBD1 matches 10 bases. Germline-derived CDR1 and CDR2 are SQVTM and ANQGSEA. The CDR3 totals 11 residues. The junction had 6 bases not matched to a gene; V was cut back by 7 bases and J by 10 bases. The CDR3 DNA follows: TGCAGCGCGGACAGGGGGAATGGAGCTTTCTTT. Translating gives CSADRGNGAFF.

The rearrangement uses TRBV2 and TRBJ2-2; a possible D gene is TRBD1 (6 bases). Per germline, CDR1 SNHLY and CDR2 FYNNEI. CDR3 length equals 15 residues. Trimming removed 8 bases at V and 1 base at J, with 14 bases between. CDR3 in amino acids: CASQRGRGNTGELFF. The CDR3 nucleotides read TGTGCCAGCCAGAGAGGCAGGGGGAACACCGGGGAGCTGTTTTTT. The full variable domain, rest sourced from reference TRBV2 and TRBJ2-2, is EPEVTQTPSHQVTQMGQEVILRCVPISNHLYFYWYRQILGQKVEFLVSFYNNEISEKSEIFDDQFSVERPDGSNFTLKIRSTKLEDSAMYFCASQRGRGNTGELFFGEGSRLTVL.

This clonotype was detected only a few times. The chain carries TRBV4-1 and TRBJ2-2, with a weak D call TRBD1 (6 bases). The CDR3 spans 16 residues. In germline, CDR1 is MGHRA, CDR2 YSYEKL. V was cut by 3 bases and J by 5 bases, with 16 bases left in between. This CDR3 reads CASSQKPTGWTGELFF. Written as DNA, the CDR3 is TGCGCCAGCAGCCAGAAACCGACAGGCTGGACCGGGGAGCTGTTTTTT.

This clonotype was counted only a few times. The V call is TRBV4-1, the J call TRBJ2-7, with unresolved D. The V gene lost 0 bases and the J gene lost 0 bases, with 9 bases spanning the gap. Germline lookup yields CDR1 MGHRA and CDR2 YSYEKL. The CDR3 runs 15 residues. The CDR3 is CASSQETGGSYEQYV. As DNA, the CDR3 is TGCGCCAGCAGCCAAGAAACGGGCGGCTCCTACGAGCAGTACGTC.

This clonotype was recorded once. The rearrangement uses TRBV4-1 and TRBJ2-2; no clear D. Trimming left V 6 bases short and J 1 base short, with 12 bases between. The CDR3 totals 15 residues. The germline gives CDR1 MGHRA, CDR2 YSYEKL. CDR3 sequence: CASRRGPLNTGELFF. The DNA of the CDR3 is TGCGCCAGCAGACGAGGACCTTTGAACACCGGGGAGCTGTTTTTT.

This clonotype showed up just a few times. V is TRBV29-1 and J is TRBJ2-1; tentatively, D is TRBD1 (6 bases). The V and J ends lost 4 bases and 6 bases respectively, with 13 bases between them. Germline V gives CDR1 SQVTM, CDR2 ANQGSEA. The CDR3 extends over 13 amino acids. The CDR3 loop reads CSVGQALRNEQFF. The CDR3 DNA reads as TGCAGCGTTGGACAGGCTCTCCGCAATGAGCAGTTCTTC.

This clonotype has just a few counts. The CDR3 DNA reads TGTGCCAGCAGCACCAGGGTCTCTGGAAACACCATATATTTT. Translating gives CASSTRVSGNTIYF. V usage is TRBV4-2 and J usage is TRBJ1-3; perhaps TRBD1 as D (5 bases). Germline V gene sequence: CDR1 LGHNA, CDR2 YNFKEQ. CDR3 length: 14 residues. With 5 bases removed from V and 0 bases from J, the gap between germline ends came to 8 bases.

The table lists this clonotype with a few counts. The chain is built from TRBV12-3 or TRBV12-4 and TRBJ2-5, with D perhaps matching TRBD2 (6 bases). The CDR3 covers 14 residues. Trimming removed 5 bases from V and 5 bases from J, with 15 bases in between. CDR3 region: CASSRTGSGETQYF. CDR3 in DNA: TGTGCCAGCAGTCGCACCGGGAGCGGGGAGACCCAGTACTTC.

This clonotype was detected only a few times. The chain has TRBV5-1 and TRBJ2-1; D not resolved. Germline values: CDR1 SGHRS, CDR2 YFSETQ. Deletions cut 0 bases from V and 4 bases from J, with 5 bases between. The CDR3 totals 13 residues. DNA for the CDR3: TGCGCCAGCAGCTTGGCTCTATACAATGAGCAGTTCTTC. This encodes CASSLALYNEQFF.

V usage is TRBV4-1 and J usage is TRBJ1-1; no definite D call. Trimming removed 3 bases at V and 2 bases at J, with 10 bases between. The CDR3 is 14 residues long. CDR1 is MGHRA, CDR2 YSYEKL, per germline. The CDR3 nucleotides are TGCGCCAGCAGCCATCGCGTCGACAACACTGAAGCTTTCTTT. It specifies CASSHRVDNTEAFF.

This clonotype has a count of ten or more. The chain employs TRBV4-1 and TRBJ2-3, with D possibly TRBD2 on 6 matching bases. The CDR3 covers 16 residues. V lost 1 base to trimming and J lost 1 base, with 12 bases between them. Germline-derived CDR1 and CDR2 are MGHRA and YSYEKL. DNA of the CDR3: TGCGCCAGCAGCCAAGCTCCCGGCGGGGGCACAGATACGCAGTATTTT. Its translation is CASSQAPGGGTDTQYF.

The chain joins TRBV12-3 or TRBV12-4 to TRBJ1-5; the match to TRBD1 covers 10 bases. The CDR3 is 15 amino acids. Trimming at V came to 5 bases and at J to 5 bases, leaving 6 bases not matched to a gene. The DNA for the CDR3 is TGTGCCAGCAGTACCGGGACAGGGGATCATCAGCCCCAGCATTTT. The encoded protein is CASSTGTGDHQPQHF.

The gene calls are TRBV10-2 and TRBJ2-7; D is perhaps TRBD1 (6 bases). This CDR3 comprises 13 residues. CDR1 is WSHSY, CDR2 SAAADI, per germline. Trimming left V 10 bases short and J 2 bases short, with 15 bases between. The CDR3 protein is CATGLGATYEQYF. The CDR3 DNA sequence: TGCGCCACAGGCCTGGGGGCCACCTACGAGCAGTACTTC.

This clonotype was detected a few times. V gene TRBV7-2 combines with J gene TRBJ1-3; D is uncertain. Trimming left V 3 bases short and J 4 bases short, with 13 bases between. Germline-derived CDR1 and CDR2 are SGHTA and FQGNSA. This CDR3 has 15 amino acids. The CDR3 is CASSFSSGLGNTIYF. The CDR3 DNA is TGTGCCAGCAGCTTTAGCAGCGGGCTGGGAAACACCATATATTTT.

There are a few counts of this clonotype. In nucleotides, the CDR3 is TGTGCCACCGCGGCGGTTTTCCGGGGGGGCAATGAGCAGTTCTTC. Translating it yields CATAAVFRGGNEQFF. This sequence joins TRBV5-5 and TRBJ2-1, with 8 positions matching TRBD2. The V and J ends lost 9 bases and 6 bases, in that order; junction bases with no gene match: 14. This CDR3 is 15 amino acids long. Germline CDR1 and CDR2: SGHKS and YYEKEE (reference sequence).

The gene calls are TRBV7-9 and TRBJ2-3; unclear D gene. The V and J ends lost 5 bases and 4 bases respectively, with 7 bases between them. Germline assignment: CDR1 SEHNR and CDR2 FQNEAQ (reference sequence). The CDR3 totals 12 residues. The CDR3 spells CASSPSPDTQYF. The CDR3 DNA sequence: TGTGCCAGCAGCCCCTCGCCAGATACGCAGTATTTT.

This clonotype was seen only a few times. Written as DNA, the CDR3 is TGCAGCGTCGAGGGAAACCTAGCAGCCCCCACAGATACGCAGTATTTT. Protein: CSVEGNLAAPTDTQYF. The chain recombines TRBV29-1 with TRBJ2-3; D possibly corresponds to TRBD2 (5 bases). This CDR3 has 16 amino acids. The germline CDR1 and CDR2 sequences are SQVTM and ANQGSEA. Trimming stripped 6 bases from V and 2 bases from J, with 21 bases between.

This clonotype occurred a few times. V usage is TRBV27 and J usage is TRBJ2-4; a weak D match, TRBD1 (6 bases). This CDR3 has 10 amino acids. Germline loops: CDR1 MNHEY, CDR2 SMNVEV (reference sequence). V was pared by 4 bases and J by 11 bases, with 6 bases between. CDR3 residues: CASSSGVQYF. The CDR3 bases are TGTGCCAGCAGTTCAGGGGTTCAGTACTTC.

A few counts support this clonotype. The CDR3 reads CASSETTSGVNSYEQYF. In DNA, the CDR3 is TGTGCCAGCAGTGAGACGACTAGCGGGGTGAACTCCTACGAGCAGTACTTC. The chain couples TRBV25-1 to TRBJ2-7, with 11 bases lining up with TRBD2. The junction had 7 bases not matched to a gene; V was cut back by 3 bases and J by 0 bases. The CDR3 loop spans 17 amino acids. Germline V gene data show CDR1 as MGHDK and CDR2 as SYGVNS.

In DNA form, the CDR3 reads TGTGCCAGCAGCTTGTTTGGTGGGAGGACCTACGAGCAGTACGTC. The encoded protein is CASSLFGGRTYEQYV. This chain uses TRBV5-5 with TRBJ2-7, with D perhaps matching TRBD2 (6 bases). In germline, CDR1 is SGHKS, CDR2 YYEKEE (reference sequence). The CDR3 contains 15 residues. Trimming removed 1 base from V and 2 bases from J, with 13 bases in between.

This clonotype was seen only a few times. This chain uses TRBV6-2 or TRBV6-3 with TRBJ1-2, with TRBD1 matching 7 bases. The CDR3 length is 16 residues. Losses at the gene ends were 0 bases for V and 7 bases for J; bases not matched to a gene: 11. Germline V gives CDR1 MNHEY, CDR2 SVGEGT. This CDR3 is CASSYSPIDRVSGYTF. CDR3 bases: TGTGCCAGCAGTTACTCCCCCATCGACAGGGTTTCTGGCTACACCTTC.

This clonotype was observed a handful of times. The chain joins TRBV29-1 to TRBJ2-7, with D uncertain. Trimming cost V 5 bases and J 1 base, with 12 bases left between them. The germline CDR1 and CDR2 sequences are SQVTM and ANQGSEA. The CDR3 loop spans 13 amino acids. As DNA, the CDR3 is TGCAGCGTTAGGATGGCCCCTTCCTACGAGCAGTACTTC. Its translation is CSVRMAPSYEQYF.

This clonotype was seen only a few times. The rearrangement joins TRBV4-1 to TRBJ1-5; the D is unclear. V was clipped by 1 base and J by 3 bases, with 10 bases between them. The CDR3 runs 15 residues. Germline CDR1 reads MGHRA; CDR2 reads YSYEKL. In nucleotides, the CDR3 is TGCGCCAGCAGCCAAGTCCAGAAATCCAATCAGCCCCAGCATTTT. Translation gives CASSQVQKSNQPQHF.

The chain recombines TRBV30 with TRBJ2-1; 15 positions agree with TRBD2. Trimming cost V 4 bases and J 7 bases; bases outside gene matches: 14. CDR1 is GTSNPN, CDR2 SVGIG, per germline (reference sequence). This CDR3 is built from 18 residues. CDR3 bases: TGTGCCTGGAACCTAATAGGGACTAGCGGGGGGATCAGAAATGAGCAGTTCTTC. It translates to CAWNLIGTSGGIRNEQFF. Using reference TRBV30 and TRBJ2-1 for the parts outside the CDR3, the full variable domain is SQTIHQWPATLVQPVGSPLSLECTVEGTSNPNLYWYRQAAGRGLQLLFYSVGIGQISSEVPQNLSASRPQDRQFILSSKKLLLSDSGFYLCAWNLIGTSGGIRNEQFFGPGTRLTVL.

This rearrangement joins TRBV11-2 to TRBJ2-2; tentative D call: TRBD1 (7 bases). The CDR3 runs 16 residues. V lost 5 bases and J lost 3, with 16 bases in between. Germline CDR1 is SGHAT and CDR2 is FQNNGV. In DNA form, the CDR3 reads TGTGCCAGCAGCCCCAGGGGGACTTTTTACACCGGGGAGCTGTTTTTT. Translated: CASSPRGTFYTGELFF. The full variable domain, with the rest looked up from reference TRBV11-2 and TRBJ2-2, is EAGVAQSPRYKIIEKRQSVAFWCNPISGHATLYWYQQILGQGPKLLIQFQNNGVVDDSQLPKDRFSAERLKGVDSTLKIQPAKLEDSAVYLCASSPRGTFYTGELFFGEGSRLTVL.

This sequence joins TRBV7-9 and TRBJ1-1; D gene uncertain. This CDR3 comprises 11 residues. CDR1 SEHNR and CDR2 FQNEAQ come from the germline V gene (reference sequence). The V end was cut by 4 bases, the J end by 8 bases, with 8 bases between. The DNA for the CDR3 is TGTGCCAGCAGCTCAACGGGCGAAGCTTTCTTT. Its protein product is CASSSTGEAFF.

This clonotype was observed a few times. The V and J genes are TRBV6-5 and TRBJ2-2, with no clear D. The V gene's germline CDR1 is MNHEY and CDR2 SVGAGI. The V end lost 0 bases, the J end lost 6 bases, and 11 bases lay between the germline ends. The CDR3 length is 15 residues. The CDR3 is CASSYSSLGAGELFF. In DNA form, the CDR3 reads TGTGCCAGCAGTTACTCGTCTTTGGGCGCCGGGGAGCTGTTTTTT.